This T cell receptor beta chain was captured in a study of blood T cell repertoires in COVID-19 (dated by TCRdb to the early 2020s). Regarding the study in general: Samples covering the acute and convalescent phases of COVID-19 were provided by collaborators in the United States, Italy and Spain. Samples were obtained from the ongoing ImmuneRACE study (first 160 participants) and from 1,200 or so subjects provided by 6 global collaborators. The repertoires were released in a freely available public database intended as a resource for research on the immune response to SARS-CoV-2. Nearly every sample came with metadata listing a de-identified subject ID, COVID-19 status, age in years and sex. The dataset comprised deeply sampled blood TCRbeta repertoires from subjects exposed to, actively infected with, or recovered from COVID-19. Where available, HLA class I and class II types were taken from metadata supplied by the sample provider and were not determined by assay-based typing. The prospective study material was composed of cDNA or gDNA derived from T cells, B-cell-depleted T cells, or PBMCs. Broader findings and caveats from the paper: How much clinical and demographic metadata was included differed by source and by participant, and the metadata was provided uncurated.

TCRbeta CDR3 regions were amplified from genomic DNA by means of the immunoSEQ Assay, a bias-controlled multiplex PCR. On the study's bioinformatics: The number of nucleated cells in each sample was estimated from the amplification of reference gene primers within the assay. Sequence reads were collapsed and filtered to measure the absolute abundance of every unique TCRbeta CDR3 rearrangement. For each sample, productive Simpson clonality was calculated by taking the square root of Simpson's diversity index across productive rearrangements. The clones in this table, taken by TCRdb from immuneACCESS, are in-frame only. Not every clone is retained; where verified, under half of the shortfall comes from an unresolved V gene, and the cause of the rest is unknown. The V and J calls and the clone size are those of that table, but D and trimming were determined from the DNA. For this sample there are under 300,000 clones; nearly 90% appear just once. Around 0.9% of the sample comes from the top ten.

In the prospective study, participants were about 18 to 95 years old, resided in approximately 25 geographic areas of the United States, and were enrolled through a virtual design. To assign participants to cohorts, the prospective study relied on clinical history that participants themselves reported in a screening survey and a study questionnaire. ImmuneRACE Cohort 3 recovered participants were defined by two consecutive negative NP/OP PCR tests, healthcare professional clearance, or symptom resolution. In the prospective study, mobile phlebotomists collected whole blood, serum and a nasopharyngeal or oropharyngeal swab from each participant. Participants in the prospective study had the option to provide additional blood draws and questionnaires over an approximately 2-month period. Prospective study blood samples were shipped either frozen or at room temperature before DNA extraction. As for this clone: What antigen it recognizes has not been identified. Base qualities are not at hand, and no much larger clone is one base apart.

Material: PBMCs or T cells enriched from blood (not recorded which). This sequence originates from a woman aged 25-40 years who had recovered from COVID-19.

The DNA sequence is TGTGCCAGCAGCTTGTTAGCGGGGGGGCTCGAGACCCAGTACTTC. It codes for CASSLLAGGLETQYF. Recombination joined TRBV5-6 with TRBJ2-5; 11 middle bases align to TRBD2. CDR1 and CDR2 are drawn from the germline V gene: SGHDT, YYEEEE. Including the terminal cysteine and phenylalanine, the CDR3 comprises 15 residues. Only the CDR3 DNA is retained, 45 bases long and in frame from the first base. V is trimmed back by 1 base and J by 5 bases, and the junction contains 4 bases that no gene match accounts for.